A selection of T cell receptor beta chains follows, all from one sample in a study of T cells after yellow fever vaccination. Via MiXCR, TCRdb re-called the 5' RACE reads, giving one row per CDR3 protein. The data contain hundreds of thousands of distinct CDR3 sequences, 9% to 15% of them singletons. This specimen was PBMCs, taken on the day of the yellow fever booster vaccination. The receptors come from a man under 40 who received the YFV17D yellow fever vaccine. The CDR3 runs from the conserved cysteine through the conserved F or W. Each record gives: V gene, D gene, J gene, clone size, CDR3 DNA, CDR3 protein. D genes are given only for firm matches. Rows may omit the clone size; those that give it use once, few, many or a size class.

>TRBV9|NA|TRBJ2-5|few
TGTGCCAGCAGCCCCGACAGTTGGATGCAGACCCAGTACTTC
CASSPDSWMQTQYF
>TRBV5-5|TRBD1|TRBJ1-2|NA
TGTGCCAGCAGCTTATCTAGGACAGGCGGGAATGGCTACACCTTC
CASSLSRTGGNGYTF
>TRBV28|NA|TRBJ1-1|NA
TGTGCCAGTCTGGTGGGGGGCAGGGTCAACACTGAAGCTTTCTTT
CASLVGGRVNTEAFF
>TRBV24-1|NA|TRBJ2-5|NA
TGTGCCACCAGTGACCAGAGCGAGACCCAGTACTTC
CATSDQSETQYF
>TRBV20-1|NA|TRBJ1-1|few
TGCAGTGCTAGAAGGGGCGAAGCGGTCGCTGAAGCTTTCTTT
CSARRGEAVAEAFF
>TRBV20-1|TRBD1|TRBJ2-7|few
TGCAGTGCTAGAGAGGGACAGACCTACGAGCAGTACTTC
CSAREGQTYEQYF
>TRBV7-9|NA|TRBJ2-5|few
TGTGCCAGCAGCTTGGGTCAGACGGCCCCCCAAGAGACCCAGTACTTC
CASSLGQTAPQETQYF
>TRBV7-9|TRBD2|TRBJ2-5|many
TGTGCCAGCAGCCAACTAGCGGGAGGAAAGACCCAGTACTTC
CASSQLAGGKTQYF
>TRBV4-2|NA|TRBJ2-3|NA
TGTGCCAGCAGCCGCCAGCCTGGCAGCTTGACAGATACGCAGTATTTT
CASSRQPGSLTDTQYF
>TRBV20-1|NA|TRBJ2-7|few
TGCAGTGCTACTCCCAGGACCCCCTACGAGCAGTACTTC
CSATPRTPYEQYF
>TRBV30|NA|TRBJ1-2|few
TGTGCCTGGGCAGGGAGCTCCTATGGCTACACCTTC
CAWAGSSYGYTF
>TRBV7-9|NA|TRBJ2-3|NA
TGTGCCAGCAGCTCCCCACTTCTGCCAGATACGCAGTATTTT
CASSSPLLPDTQYF
>TRBV6-2/TRBV6-3|NA|TRBJ2-7|NA
TGTGCCAGCAGTGGTGGGGGCGAGGGGCGAAACGAGCAGTACTTC
CASSGGGEGRNEQYF
>TRBV19|NA|TRBJ1-5|NA
TGTGCCAGTAGTGCGACGGCAAGCAATCAGCCCCAGCATTTT
CASSATASNQPQHF
>TRBV11-2|NA|TRBJ2-1|many
TGTGCCAGCAGCTCCCTGCAGCTGCAGAGCTCCTACAATGAGCAGTTCTTC
CASSSLQLQSSYNEQFF
>TRBV11-2|NA|TRBJ2-7|NA
TGTGCCAGCAGCAAGTCAGTGACCCCGGGTTCCGAGCAGTACTTC
CASSKSVTPGSEQYF
>TRBV29-1|TRBD1|TRBJ1-1|NA
TGCAGCGTGATGCCTCCGGGACAGGGGATTTTGGGCACTGAAGCTTTCTTT
CSVMPPGQGILGTEAFF
>TRBV10-3|NA|TRBJ1-3|many
TGTGCCATCAGCGTGCAGGCCGGGGACACCATATATTTT
CAISVQAGDTIYF
>TRBV20-1|NA|TRBJ2-4|few
TGCAGTGCTAGAGATATGGTCGGGTCCAAAAACATTCAGTACTTC
CSARDMVGSKNIQYF
>TRBV7-8|NA|TRBJ1-1|NA
TGTGCCAGCAGCTTAGTTACAGGGCCTGAAGCTTTCTTT
CASSLVTGPEAFF
>TRBV5-5|NA|TRBJ2-4|few
TGTGCCAGCAGCTCGATCTCAGGGATGGGAGCCAAAAACATTCAGTACTTC
CASSSISGMGAKNIQYF
>TRBV24-1|TRBD1|TRBJ2-7|NA
TGTGCCACCAACGGACAGGGGTACGAGCAGTACTTC
CATNGQGYEQYF